This T cell receptor beta chain was retrieved from a study of cytomegalovirus exposure and HLA in healthy donors. A word on this clone: What it binds is not known.

The J segment lost 7 bases and the V segment lost 6 bases, leaving 6 bases of the junction unmatched. The CDR3 spans 14 residues. In germline, CDR1 is MDHEN, CDR2 SYDVKM. Primers included in the PCR were 60 Vbeta and 13 Jbeta primers. The protocol was immunoSEQ multiplex PCR, while the TCRdb copy is restricted to in-frame clones and leaves out a portion. The clone table shows approximately 40,000 clones, with the ten largest holding roughly 5.8%. Study observations and caveats: What a later analysis showed was that several of the most significant clusters appeared linked to common viral pathogens. A prior analysis recorded that most TCR beta V segments were productive about 90% or about 30% of the time. Several V segments, TRBV6-2 and TRBV6-3 among them, could not be told apart and were dropped.

The sample was PBMCs. The source of this sequence is a human donor in good health. The rearrangement uses TRBV28 and TRBJ1-4, with 9 bases matching TRBD1. CDR3: CASRTGGELEKLFF. Here the CDR3 DNA reads TGTGCCAGCAGAACAGGGGGCGAACTTGAAAAACTGTTTTTT.